The source of this T cell receptor (beta chain) is a study of T cell responses to AZD1222 COVID-19 vaccine. Note on this clone: Its antigen remains unidentified.

Clones were sequenced by immunoSEQ multiplex PCR, and TCRdb holds only the in-frame ones, with some missing. The sample holds 120,000 or so clones, approximately 90% seen once. CDR3 length: 16 residues. Germline values: CDR1 MNHEY, CDR2 SMNVEV (reference sequence). Losses at the gene ends were 10 bases for V and 8 bases for J; bases not matched to a gene: 12. Findings and caveats of the study: Repertoire sampling happened only post peak T cell response. Vaccine-associated CD4 TCRs spanned spike, dominant at 160-218 and 743-854. There were mostly white British donors and more females than males, and clonal diversity was possibly underestimated. It was only a handful of AZD1222 recipients who were seropositive at baseline.

This specimen consisted of peripheral blood, obtained on day 0 of MenACWY control vaccination. The chain has TRBV27 and TRBJ2-1, with TRBD2 matching 15 bases. This TCR was recovered from an adult in good health. The CDR3: CATGVGTSGRSHEQFF. In DNA form, the CDR3 reads TGTGCCACGGGAGTAGGGACTAGCGGGAGGTCCCATGAGCAGTTCTTC.